The table lists the clone carrying this TCR beta chain with many counts. The antigen remains undetermined. The data originate from a study of molecular identifiers for immune sequencing clone quantification. Study-wide results and caveats: Spiked Jurkat TCR RNA equivalent to one cell was reportedly detectable in one million naive cells.

Listed TCR primers and previously described methods were used for bulk TCR libraries. TCRdb called the PCR reads again in MiXCR, with one record for every CDR3 protein. The sample has 400,000 to 600,000 distinct CDR3 sequences; about 25% are singletons. This CDR3 is built from 17 residues. After removal of 5 bases from V and 1 base from J, the junction contained 10 bases not matched to a gene. The clonotype comes from a human donor in good health. Some libraries in this study had Jurkat cell RNA spiked in. The chain employs TRBV12-3 or TRBV12-4 and TRBJ2-5, with 10 bases lining up with TRBD2. The sample consisted of naive CD8+ T cells from blood, with Jurkat cell RNA spiked in. Subset defined: FACS-sorted CD8+CD4-CCR7+CD45RA+ naive T cells. The CDR3 spells CASSPRSGGATQETQYF. CDR3 DNA: TGTGCCAGCAGTCCTCGGAGCGGGGGGGCGACCCAAGAGACCCAGTACTTC.